The rows below give T cell receptor beta chains drawn from one sample of a study of blood T cell repertoires in COVID-19. Sequencing used immunoSEQ multiplex PCR; TCRdb keeps in-frame clones, though not all of them. This sample has about 260,000 clones; 70% to 90% occur once, and the top ten carry approximately 5.3%. Sample: peripheral blood. The receptors were sampled from a woman between 55 and 75 years old with COVID-19, enrolled during active disease. Both conserved end residues are part of each CDR3. The D gene is left open where the match is weak. Some rows have no size entry. The others give once, few or many, or a class for an expanded clone.

D,J,size,V,DNA,CDR3
TRBD1,TRBJ1-5,NA,TRBV10-3,TGTGCCATCAGTGGGGACAGGGTTAATCAGCCCCAGCATTTT,CAISGDRVNQPQHF
TRBD1,TRBJ2-7,NA,TRBV6-4,TGTGCCAGCAGTGCAAGCCCGGGACAGGGGAAAGAAGAGCAGTACTTC,CASSASPGQGKEEQYF
TRBD2,TRBJ2-3,few,TRBV11-2,TGTGCCAGCAGCTCCGAGGGCGGCGGGAGAGATACGCAGTATTTT,CASSSEGGGRDTQYF
TRBD1,TRBJ1-5,NA,TRBV7-9,TGTGCCAGCAGCTTAGCGGGGGACAGGGGGTTTCAGCCCCAGCATTTT,CASSLAGDRGFQPQHF
NA,TRBJ1-5,few,TRBV28,TGTGCCAGCAGTTTTTGGGGCATCGGTCAGCCCCAGCATTTT,CASSFWGIGQPQHF
NA,TRBJ1-1,once,TRBV19,TGTGCCAGTAGTATAATCCAGGGATTCGAAGCTTTCTTT,CASSIIQGFEAFF
NA,TRBJ1-1,NA,TRBV5-6,TGTGCCAGCAGCTTGGGACCGACAGGGAACACTGAAGCTTTCTTT,CASSLGPTGNTEAFF
NA,TRBJ1-6,NA,TRBV7-2,TGTGCCAGCAGCTTTAAGGGGCAGGATTCACCCCTCCACTTT,CASSFKGQDSPLHF
TRBD2,TRBJ2-1,NA,TRBV28,TGTGCCAGCAGTCCCCTCCATCGGACTAGCGGGAGTTCCTACAATGAGCAGTTCTTC,CASSPLHRTSGSSYNEQFF
NA,TRBJ2-3,NA,TRBV7-6,TGTGCCAGCAGCGTGCCGGGGGGCACAGATACGCAGTATTTT,CASSVPGGTDTQYF
TRBD2,TRBJ2-3,few,TRBV6-5,TGTGCCAGCAGCTTGACTAGCCATACAGATACGCAGTATTTT,CASSLTSHTDTQYF
TRBD2,TRBJ2-1,few,TRBV6-2/TRBV6-3,TGTGCCAGCAGCCCCTCGCGGCTAGCGGGAGGCAATGAGCAGTTCTTC,CASSPSRLAGGNEQFF
NA,TRBJ2-7,few,TRBV5-4,TGTGCCAGCAGCAAGGACATATCCTACGAGCAGTACTTC,CASSKDISYEQYF
NA,TRBJ2-7,NA,TRBV25-1,TGTGCCAGCAGTGCACAGTCGTCCTACGAGCAGTACTTC,CASSAQSSYEQYF
TRBD2,TRBJ2-1,NA,TRBV5-4,TGTGCCAGCAGCCATAGCGGGAGCTCCTACAATGAGCAGTTCTTC,CASSHSGSSYNEQFF
TRBD1,TRBJ1-6,NA,TRBV7-2,TGTGCCAGCAGCTTCCTCTGGGACAGGGCTTCACCCCTCCACTTT,CASSFLWDRASPLHF
NA,TRBJ2-1,NA,TRBV6-1,TGTGCCAGCAGTGAAAGCAGGTCGGTGAAGCAGTTCTTC,CASSESRSVKQFF
TRBD1,TRBJ2-3,NA,TRBV6-5,TGTGCCAGCAGTTACGGACAGGCCAGCACAGATACGCAGTATTTT,CASSYGQASTDTQYF
NA,TRBJ2-5,NA,TRBV9,TGTGCCAGCAGCGCGCAGGGGTTCTCAGAGACCCAGTACTTC,CASSAQGFSETQYF
NA,TRBJ1-6,NA,TRBV4-2,TGTGCCAGCAGCCAAGAAATTCCAACAGGCGGGAGCTCCTATAATTCACCCCTCCACTTT,CASSQEIPTGGSSYNSPLHF
NA,TRBJ2-2,NA,TRBV4-2,TGTGCCAGCAGTCGCGAGAAAGGGGCAAGGGGCACCGGGGAGCTGTTTTTT,CASSREKGARGTGELFF
TRBD1,TRBJ1-1,once,TRBV7-6,TGTGCCAGCAGCGCGTACAGGGGTCCCAACACTGAAGCTTTCTTT,CASSAYRGPNTEAFF
TRBD1,TRBJ1-1,NA,TRBV5-1,TGCGCCAGCAGCTCCCGGACAGGGGGCGCCGACACTGAAGCTTTCTTT,CASSSRTGGADTEAFF
NA,TRBJ1-2,NA,TRBV25-1,TGTGCCAGCAGTGAATGGGCAGTTGAAAACTATGGCTACACCTTC,CASSEWAVENYGYTF
TRBD2,TRBJ2-1,NA,TRBV5-4,TGTGCCAGCAGCCCTAACTTTGGTGTTGGGGGGGGTGAGCAGTTCTTC,CASSPNFGVGGGEQFF
TRBD2,TRBJ2-2,NA,TRBV6-5,TGTGCCAGCAGATCTACTAGCGGGAGTGGCGGGGAGCTGTTTTTT,CASRSTSGSGGELFF
TRBD1,TRBJ1-1,once,TRBV30,TGTGCCTGGAGTCAGGGGGAGACCCTGGCCGCTTTCTTT,CAWSQGETLAAFF
NA,TRBJ1-1,NA,TRBV5-1,TGCGCCAGCAGCTTTGACAGCTTGAACACTGAAGCTTTCTTT,CASSFDSLNTEAFF
NA,TRBJ2-5,NA,TRBV24-1,TGTGCCACCAGTGATGCCAAACTCCAAGTCCAAGAGACCCAGTACTTC,CATSDAKLQVQETQYF
TRBD2,TRBJ2-1,NA,TRBV29-1,TGCAGCGTTTCTCGCGGGAGGGCCGTTGATGAGCAGTTCTTC,CSVSRGRAVDEQFF
TRBD2,TRBJ2-1,NA,TRBV10-3,TGTGCCATCAGTGGGTGGGGGACTAGCGGATCCGAGCAGTTCTTC,CAISGWGTSGSEQFF
NA,TRBJ1-4,NA,TRBV6-2/TRBV6-3,TGTGCCAGCAGTTACTCGGGGGGTGAAAAACTGTTTTTT,CASSYSGGEKLFF
TRBD1,TRBJ1-4,NA,TRBV3-1/TRBV3-2,TGTGCCAGCAGCCAAGATCTGGGGACAGGGAGGGAAAAACTGTTTTTT,CASSQDLGTGREKLFF
NA,TRBJ2-7,NA,TRBV11-2,TGTGCCAGCAGCTTAGTTCGGGGTGGCGAGCAGTACTTC,CASSLVRGGEQYF
NA,TRBJ2-1,NA,TRBV4-2,TGTGCCAGCAGCCAAGAACGGGGAGCCTCTGGGGACAATGAGCAGTTCTTC,CASSQERGASGDNEQFF
NA,TRBJ1-6,NA,TRBV9,TGTGCCAGCAGCACGAGCCCAGGGTATGGTTCACCCCTCCACTTT,CASSTSPGYGSPLHF
NA,TRBJ1-2,NA,TRBV6-4,TGTGCCAGCAGTGTGGCAGGCTCCTATGGCTACACCTTC,CASSVAGSYGYTF
TRBD2,TRBJ2-1,NA,TRBV10-1,TGCGCCAGCATATTCGGACTAGGTCGTCAGTTCTTC,CASIFGLGRQFF
TRBD1,TRBJ1-6,NA,TRBV5-1,TGCGCCAGCAGCCTCCGGGACAGAGTTAATTCACCCCTCCACTTT,CASSLRDRVNSPLHF
TRBD1,TRBJ1-6,NA,TRBV10-3,TGTGCCATCAGGTCTACAGGGGAGGCACTGTCACCCCTCCACTTT,CAIRSTGEALSPLHF
NA,TRBJ1-6,NA,TRBV19,TGTGCCAGTTCATCAGGGGCAAGCTCCTATAATTCACCCCTCCACTTT,CASSSGASSYNSPLHF
NA,TRBJ1-5,NA,TRBV30,TGTGCCTGGAGTGCAGGGGCAGACAATCAGCCCCAGCATTTT,CAWSAGADNQPQHF
NA,TRBJ2-1,NA,TRBV9,TGTGCCAGCAGCCGGACTACCTCGGAGCAGTTCTTC,CASSRTTSEQFF
NA,TRBJ1-1,NA,TRBV6-1,TGTGCCAGCAGTGAAACCGGTCACCCGAACACTGAAGCTTTCTTT,CASSETGHPNTEAFF
TRBD1,TRBJ2-7,NA,TRBV5-4,TGTGCCAGCAGCCCACAGGGGGCATACGAGCAGTACTTC,CASSPQGAYEQYF
NA,TRBJ2-1,NA,TRBV28,TGTGCCAGCAGTTTCGGGGGAAACTACAATGAGCAGTTCTTC,CASSFGGNYNEQFF
TRBD1,TRBJ1-4,NA,TRBV19,TGTGCCAGTAGTATAGAGGGACAGGGGTATGAAAAACTGTTTTTT,CASSIEGQGYEKLFF
TRBD1,TRBJ2-7,NA,TRBV5-1,TGCGCCAGCAGCCCGCCCGGGACAGTCTCCTACGAGCAGTACTTC,CASSPPGTVSYEQYF
NA,TRBJ1-2,NA,TRBV6-2/TRBV6-3,TGTGCCAGCAGTTCAGGAACCCTCTATGGCTACACCTTC,CASSSGTLYGYTF
NA,TRBJ2-7,once,TRBV9,TGTGCCAGCAGCGTAGACTTCCGCGGCTACGAGCAGTACTTC,CASSVDFRGYEQYF